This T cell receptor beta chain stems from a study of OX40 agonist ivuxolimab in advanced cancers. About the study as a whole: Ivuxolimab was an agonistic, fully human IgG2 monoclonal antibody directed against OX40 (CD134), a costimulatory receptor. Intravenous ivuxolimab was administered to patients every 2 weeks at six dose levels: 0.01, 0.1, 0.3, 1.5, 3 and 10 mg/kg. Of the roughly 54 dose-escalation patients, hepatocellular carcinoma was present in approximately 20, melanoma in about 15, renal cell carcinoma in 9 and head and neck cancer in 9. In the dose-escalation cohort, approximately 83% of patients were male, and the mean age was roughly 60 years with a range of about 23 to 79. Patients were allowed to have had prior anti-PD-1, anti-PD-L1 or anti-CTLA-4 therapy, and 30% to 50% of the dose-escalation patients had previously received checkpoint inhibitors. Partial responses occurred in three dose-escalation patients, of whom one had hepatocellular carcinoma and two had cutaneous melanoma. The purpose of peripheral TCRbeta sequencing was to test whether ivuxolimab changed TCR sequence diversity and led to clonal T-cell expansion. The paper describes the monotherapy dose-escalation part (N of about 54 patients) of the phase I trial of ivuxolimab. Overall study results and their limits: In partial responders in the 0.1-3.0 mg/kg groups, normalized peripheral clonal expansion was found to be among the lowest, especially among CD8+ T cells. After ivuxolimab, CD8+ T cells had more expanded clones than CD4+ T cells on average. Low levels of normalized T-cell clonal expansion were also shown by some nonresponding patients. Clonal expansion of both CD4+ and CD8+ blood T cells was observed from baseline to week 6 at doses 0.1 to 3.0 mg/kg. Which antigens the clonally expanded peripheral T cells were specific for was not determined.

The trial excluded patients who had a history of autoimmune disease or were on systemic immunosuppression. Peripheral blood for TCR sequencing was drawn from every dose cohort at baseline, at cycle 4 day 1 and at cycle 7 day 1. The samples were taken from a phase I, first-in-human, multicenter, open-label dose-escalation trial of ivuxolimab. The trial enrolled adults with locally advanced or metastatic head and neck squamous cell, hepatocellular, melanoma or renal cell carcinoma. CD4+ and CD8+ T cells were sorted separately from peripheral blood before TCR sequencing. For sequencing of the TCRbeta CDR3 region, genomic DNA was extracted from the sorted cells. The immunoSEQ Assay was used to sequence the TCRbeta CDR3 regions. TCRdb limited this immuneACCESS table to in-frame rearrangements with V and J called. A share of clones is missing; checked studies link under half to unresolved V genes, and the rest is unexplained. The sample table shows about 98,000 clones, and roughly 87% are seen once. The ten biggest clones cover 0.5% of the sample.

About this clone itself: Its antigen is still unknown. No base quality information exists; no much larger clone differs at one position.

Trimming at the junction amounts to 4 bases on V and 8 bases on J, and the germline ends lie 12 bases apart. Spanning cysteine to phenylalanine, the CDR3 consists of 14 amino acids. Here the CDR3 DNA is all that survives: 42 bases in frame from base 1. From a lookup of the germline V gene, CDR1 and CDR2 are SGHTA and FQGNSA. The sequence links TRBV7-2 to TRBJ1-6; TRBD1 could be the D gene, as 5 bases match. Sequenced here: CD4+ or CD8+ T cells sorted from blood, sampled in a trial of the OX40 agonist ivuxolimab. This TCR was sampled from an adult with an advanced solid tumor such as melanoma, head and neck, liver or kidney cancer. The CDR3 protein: CASSSGTDDSPLHF. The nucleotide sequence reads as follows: TGTGCCAGCAGCTCCGGGACCGATGATTCACCCCTCCACTTT. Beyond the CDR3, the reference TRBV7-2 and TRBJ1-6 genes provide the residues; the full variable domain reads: GAGVSQSPSNKVTEKGKDVELRCDPISGHTALYWYRQSLGQGLEFLIYFQGNSAPDKSGLPSDRFSAERTGGSVSTLTIQRTQQEDSAVYLCASSSGTDDSPLHFGNGTRLTVT.